These 8 T cell receptor beta chains were all obtained from the same sample, sequenced in a study of T-cell memory formation after mild COVID-19. TCRdb recomputed calls from the 5' RACE reads with MiXCR, one row per CDR3 protein. The table shows some 330,000 distinct CDR3 sequences, with more than 20% occurring only once. The specimen was PBMCs or a T cell subset sorted from them (not recorded which). Receptors were obtained from an adult woman who had mild COVID-19 (a few samples of this study predate the infection). Cell type and time point are not known.

The chain links TRBV27 to TRBJ2-7, with unresolved D. Germline values: CDR1 MNHEY, CDR2 SMNVEV (reference sequence). The germline V and J ends were trimmed by 6 bases and 6 bases, with 15 bases remaining between them. The CDR3 runs 13 residues. CDR3 DNA: TGTGCCAGCAGACCCCGACCCTACCTCGAGCAGTACTTC. This sequence encodes CASRPRPYLEQYF.

This sequence joins TRBV6-5 and TRBJ2-7, with 9 bases aligning to TRBD1. V was pared by 6 bases and J by 1 base, with 4 bases of the junction left unmatched. There are 14 residues in the CDR3. The germline V gene has CDR1 MNHEY and CDR2 SVGAGI. The CDR3 DNA is TGTGCCAGCAGGTTCGGGACAGGGTCCTACGAGCAGTACTTC. It codes for CASRFGTGSYEQYF.

This rearrangement joins TRBV5-5 to TRBJ1-1, with TRBD1 identical over 7 bases. From germline, CDR1 is SGHKS and CDR2 YYEKEE (reference sequence). The CDR3 contains 15 residues. V was clipped by 4 bases and J by 5 bases; unmatched bases: 11. CDR3 amino acids: CASSLSPQGETEAFF. The CDR3 DNA reads as TGTGCCAGCAGCCTAAGTCCCCAGGGGGAAACTGAAGCTTTCTTT.

In its sample, this clonotype was seen a few times. CDR3 bases: TGTGCCAGCAGTGCCCTTACGGATGGCTACACCTTC. Its translation is CASSALTDGYTF. The gene calls are TRBV12-3 or TRBV12-4 and TRBJ1-2; no firm D call. V lost 5 bases to trimming and J lost 6 bases, with 10 bases between them. The length of the CDR3 is 12 residues.

The chain combines TRBV20-1 with TRBJ2-5; perhaps D is TRBD1 or TRBD2 (6 bases each). V lost 3 bases, J lost 1 base, and 18 bases lay in between. There are 16 residues in the CDR3. CDR1 and CDR2 from the germline V gene are DFQATT and SNEGSKA (reference sequence). The CDR3 loop reads CSASASGGPSQETQYF. CDR3 DNA: TGCAGTGCTAGTGCCTCCGGGGGCCCGAGCCAAGAGACCCAGTACTTC.

The chain combines TRBV5-1 with TRBJ2-6; D gene uncertain. The CDR3 extends over 17 amino acids. Germline lookup yields CDR1 SGHRS and CDR2 YFSETQ. Trimming removed 1 base from V and 0 bases from J, with 11 bases in between. This chain's CDR3 is CASSLWLTSSGANVLTF. The CDR3 DNA is TGCGCCAGCAGCTTGTGGCTAACGAGCTCTGGGGCCAACGTCCTGACTTTC. The complete variable domain, with remaining parts taken from reference TRBV5-1 and TRBJ2-6, reads KAGVTQTPRYLIKTRGQQVTLSCSPISGHRSVSWYQQTPGQGLQFLFEYFSETQRNKGNFPGRFSGRQFSNSRSEMNVSTLELGDSALYLCASSLWLTSSGANVLTFGAGSRLTVL.

The V and J genes are TRBV21-1 and TRBJ2-7; the table gives TRBD1 as D, unverified against the DNA. TRBV21-1 is given as a pseudogene. This CDR3 is built from 16 residues. CDR3 loop: CASRGLGSPLGYEQYF. The CDR3 DNA is TGTGCCAGCAGAGGCTTGGGCAGCCCGTTGGGCTACGAGCAGTACTTC.

J is TRBJ2-5 and V is TRBV6-2 or TRBV6-3; perhaps TRBD1 as D (8 bases). The V and J ends lost 6 bases and 4 bases respectively, with 18 bases between them. CDR1 and CDR2 from the germline V gene are MNHEY and SVGEGT. The CDR3 runs 15 residues. This CDR3 reads CASSSDRGGAETQYF. In nucleotides, the CDR3 is TGTGCCAGCAGCTCAGACAGGGGAGGGGCAGAGACCCAGTACTTC.